The 3 T cell receptor beta chains below all came from one sample that was sequenced in a study of T-cell reconstitution after alpha-beta-depleted transplantation in children. This sample's TCRbeta library carried unique molecular identifier barcodes. TCRdb processed the PCR reads anew with MiXCR; each CDR3 protein has one entry. The sample yields 200,000 to 250,000 distinct CDR3 sequences, approximately 8% seen once. The sample here was PBMCs, mostly from graft donor cells, taken 180 days after TCRalphabeta/CD19-depleted stem cell transplant. Every receptor here comes from a male patient younger than 18 who had a stem cell transplant for acute lymphoblastic leukemia, so the T cells may come from the graft donor.

This clonotype came up once. This chain uses TRBV7-9 with TRBJ1-5; D remains unclear. CDR1 and CDR2 (germline): SEHNR, FQNEAQ (reference sequence). The CDR3 covers 14 residues. V was cut by 1 base and J by 7 bases, with 11 bases left in between. This chain's CDR3 is CASSLGGRRQPQHF. The DNA of the CDR3 is TGTGCCAGCAGCTTAGGTGGTAGACGGCAGCCCCAGCATTTT. Full variable domain (missing parts from reference TRBV7-9 and TRBJ1-5): DTGVSQNPRHKITKRGQNVTFRCDPISEHNRLYWYRQTLGQGPEFLTYFQNEAQLEKSRLLSDRFSAERPKGSFSTLEIQRTEQGDSAMYLCASSLGGRRQPQHFGDGTRLSIL.

This clonotype was detected ten times or more. The V call is TRBV5-6, the J call TRBJ2-7; D unresolved. The CDR3 is made up of 14 amino acids. Germline lookup yields CDR1 SGHDT and CDR2 YYEEEE. V was clipped by 5 bases and J by 0 bases, with 12 bases between them. The CDR3 DNA follows: TGTGCCAGCAGATCCCGACTGGGCTCCTACGAGCAGTACTTC. It encodes CASRSRLGSYEQYF.

Ten or more counts support this clonotype. This sequence joins TRBV6-6 and TRBJ2-2; D is possibly TRBD2 (5 bases). V was clipped by 4 bases and J by 6 bases, with 9 bases between them. The V gene's germline CDR1 is MNHNY and CDR2 SVGAGI (reference sequence). CDR3 length equals 13 residues. Here the CDR3 reads CASSWENPGELFF. CDR3 nucleotide sequence: TGTGCCAGCAGTTGGGAGAATCCCGGGGAGCTGTTTTTT.